This T cell receptor beta chain was sequenced in a study of neurological immune-mediated disorders. Study conclusions and caveats: On phylogenetic grouping, the repertoires of 18 of 34 multiple sclerosis patients fell within one related-CDR3 cluster, constituting a possible signature. Levels of TCR clonal expansion peaked in HTLV-1-associated myelopathy and reached their lowest in multiple sclerosis, under those of healthy controls.

The CDR3 is 15 residues long. CDR1 and CDR2 from the germline V gene are SGHTA and FQGTGA. V lost 0 bases and J lost 7, with 12 bases in between. At least ten counts were recorded for this clonotype. What it binds is unknown. A 10-nucleotide random UMI tagged transcripts in template-switch 5'RACE cDNA synthesis. TCRdb re-called the 5' RACE reads through MiXCR, storing one row per CDR3 protein. The sample includes about 59,000 distinct CDR3 sequences, over 3.5% of them seen just once. The unsorted libraries originated from 2 million PBMCs kept at -80 C. The TCR comes from a woman aged 45-60 years with multiple sclerosis. Material: PBMCs. The chain carries TRBV7-3 and TRBJ2-2; no reliable D call. This chain's CDR3 is CASSLTLGMDGELFF. The CDR3 DNA reads as TGTGCCAGCAGCTTAACGTTAGGAATGGACGGGGAGCTGTTTTTT.